These 8 T cell receptor beta chains share one sample of origin, sequenced in a study of blood T cells in healthy people across ages. Together with a sample-barcoded 5' primer, a J-beta primer mix was included in a second PCR lasting about 7 to 12 cycles. TCRdb ran MiXCR on the 5' RACE reads and lists one entry per CDR3 protein. The sample holds hundreds of thousands of distinct CDR3 sequences, roughly three fifths seen once. The sample comprised blood. The origin of the receptors is a man aged 35 to 55 in good health.

The V call is TRBV6-6, the J call TRBJ2-1; TRBD1 matches at 9 bases. The ends lost 7 bases at V and 4 bases at J; junction bases unmatched: 5. This CDR3 is 14 amino acids long. Germline values: CDR1 MNHNY, CDR2 SVGAGI (reference sequence). This CDR3 reads CASNPDRGYNEQFF. CDR3 in DNA: TGTGCCAGCAACCCGGACAGGGGTTACAATGAGCAGTTCTTC.

This chain connects TRBV2 to TRBJ1-5; no clear D. This CDR3 contains 14 residues. The germline V gene encodes CDR1 SNHLY and CDR2 FYNNEI. Trimming cost V 4 bases and J 4 bases, with 11 bases left between them. This chain's CDR3 is CASSGPFGNQPQHF. CDR3 DNA: TGTGCCAGCAGTGGTCCTTTTGGGAATCAGCCCCAGCATTTT.

V gene TRBV5-6 combines with J gene TRBJ2-1, with 10 bases lining up with TRBD2. This CDR3 is built from 15 residues. Germline V gene data show CDR1 as SGHDT and CDR2 as YYEEEE. J was trimmed by 10 bases and V by 1 base; bases with no gene match: 8. The CDR3 nucleotides are TGTGCCAGCAGCTTGTCCTCTAGCGGGGGACTCGAGCAGTTCTTC. It is translated as CASSLSSSGGLEQFF.

This clonotype was recorded once. The V and J genes are TRBV3-1 and TRBJ2-1; 10 nucleotides match TRBD2. Trimming cost V 3 bases and J 8 bases; bases outside gene matches: 10. Per germline, CDR1 LGHDT and CDR2 YNNKEL (reference sequence). The CDR3 length is 16 residues. CDR3 sequence (DNA): TGTGCCAGCAGCCATCTCTCTAGCGGGAGTCGAGATGAGCAGTTCTTC. Translated, it gives CASSHLSSGSRDEQFF.

The chain recombines TRBV6-5 with TRBJ2-3, with a tentative D call TRBD1 (5 bases). The CDR3 sequence is 14 residues long. Germline CDR1 and CDR2: MNHEY and SVGAGI. Trimming left V 6 bases short and J 2 bases short, with 12 bases between. The CDR3 DNA is TGTGCCAGCAGCCCCAGGGTGGCCACAGATACGCAGTATTTT. Its translation: CASSPRVATDTQYF.

The chain joins TRBV4-2 to TRBJ2-3; 7 nucleotides align to TRBD2. CDR1 LGHNA and CDR2 YNFKEQ come from the germline V gene. Unmatched junction bases numbered 5, after V lost 1 base and J lost 4 bases. The CDR3 contains 15 residues. The DNA of the CDR3 is TGTGCCAGCAGCCAAGTGACGCGGGAGCCAGATACGCAGTATTTT. This gives the protein CASSQVTREPDTQYF.

V gene TRBV9 combines with J gene TRBJ2-5, with 10 bases that match TRBD1. The CDR3 has 16 amino acids. V lost 3 bases and J lost 5; bases outside the gene matches: 10. CDR1 SGDLS and CDR2 YYNGEE come from the germline V gene. The CDR3 reads CASSDSGTGVRETQYF. The CDR3 DNA sequence: TGTGCCAGCAGCGACTCCGGGACAGGGGTTCGGGAGACCCAGTACTTC.

The genes are TRBV7-2 and TRBJ2-5; D tentatively reads TRBD1 or TRBD2 (6 bases each). The germline V and J ends were trimmed by 0 bases and 0 bases, with 14 bases remaining between them. The CDR3 has 17 residues. Germline assignment: CDR1 SGHTA and CDR2 FQGNSA. CDR3 sequence (DNA): TGTGCCAGCAGCTTAGCGGTCCGGGGGCGGTACCAAGAGACCCAGTACTTC. It codes for CASSLAVRGRYQETQYF.